One and the same sample provided the 17 T cell receptor beta chains below, sequenced in a study of cytomegalovirus exposure and HLA in healthy donors. The PCR had 60 Vbeta and 13 Jbeta primers. Profiling relied on immunoSEQ multiplex PCR, and the TCRdb table lists in-frame clones only, not all of them. The sample lists over 150,000 clones; around 80% were seen once. The specimen was PBMCs. The origin of the receptors is a male donor in good health and CMV-seropositive.

The genes are TRBV5-4 and TRBJ2-3, with D possibly being TRBD2 (6 bases). Germline V lookup: CDR1 SGHNT, CDR2 YYREEE (reference sequence). The CDR3 loop spans 16 amino acids. V lost 0 bases and J 3 bases, leaving 14 bases between the germline ends. For the CDR3, the DNA is TGTGCCAGCAGCTTGGCAGGGTCCGGGAGTACAGATACGCAGTATTTT. Translated: CASSLAGSGSTDTQYF.

The rearrangement links TRBV7-2 to TRBJ1-2, with 11 positions matching TRBD1. Germline CDR1 is SGHTA and CDR2 is FQGNSA. After removal of 8 bases from V and 9 bases from J, the junction contained 8 bases not matched to a gene. This CDR3 has 13 residues. The CDR3 nucleotides are TGTGCCAGCCTCCGGACAGGGGGCGCCAGCTACACCTTC. Encoded protein: CASLRTGGASYTF.

The chain is built from TRBV27 and TRBJ1-5; TRBD1 is a possible D gene (6 bases). V lost 6 bases to trimming and J lost 3 bases, with 12 bases between them. This CDR3 has 14 amino acids. CDR1 is MNHEY, CDR2 SMNVEV, per germline (reference sequence). CDR3 bases: TGTGCCAGCAGCTCTGACAGGACCAATCAGCCCCAGCATTTT. It specifies CASSSDRTNQPQHF.

The chain links TRBV10-3 to TRBJ2-1, with 12 bases matching TRBD2. Trimming removed 4 bases from V and 4 bases from J; junction bases left unmatched: 5. The germline V gene encodes CDR1 ENHRY and CDR2 SYGVKD. The CDR3 contains 16 residues. This CDR3 is CAISGLLAGGYNEQFF. The CDR3 region has the DNA TGTGCCATCAGTGGATTACTAGCGGGGGGATACAATGAGCAGTTCTTC.

The J gene is TRBJ2-5, the V gene TRBV7-2; 8 positions agree with TRBD1. CDR1 and CDR2 from the germline V gene are SGHTA and FQGNSA. V was pared by 1 base and J by 2 bases, with 3 bases of the junction left unmatched. The CDR3 loop spans 15 amino acids. The CDR3: CASSLDRGFQETQYF. CDR3 DNA: TGTGCCAGCAGCTTAGACAGGGGGTTTCAAGAGACCCAGTACTTC.

V usage is TRBV7-6 and J usage is TRBJ2-3; TRBD2 might be the D (6 bases). V was clipped by 3 bases and J by 4 bases, with 8 bases between them. CDR3 size: 13 residues. CDR1 is SGHVS, CDR2 FNYEAQ, per germline. CDR3 in amino acids: CASSLEGPDTQYF. The CDR3 coding sequence is TGTGCCAGCAGCTTGGAGGGTCCAGATACGCAGTATTTT.

The chain employs TRBV10-3 and TRBJ2-5; 14 bases fit TRBD2. Unmatched junction bases numbered 0, after V lost 8 bases and J lost 4 bases. The germline V gene has CDR1 ENHRY and CDR2 SYGVKD. CDR3 length equals 13 residues. The CDR3 region has the DNA TGTGCCATCGGACTAGCGGGAGGAGAGACCCAGTACTTC. Protein product: CAIGLAGGETQYF.

The V gene is TRBV19, the J gene TRBJ2-1; 10 bases agree with TRBD1. The CDR3 loop spans 19 amino acids. The V gene end was trimmed by 10 bases and the J gene end by 0 bases; junction bases not matched to a gene: 18. Germline V gene data show CDR1 as LNHDA and CDR2 as SQIVND (reference sequence). The CDR3 loop is CATKPGGQGSRISYNEQFF. The DNA of the CDR3 is TGTGCCACTAAACCCGGGGGACAGGGGAGTAGGATCTCCTACAATGAGCAGTTCTTC.

The genes are TRBV5-6 and TRBJ2-7; weak D call: TRBD1 (5 bases). The germline V gene has CDR1 SGHDT and CDR2 YYEEEE. The CDR3 has 12 amino acids. Trimming removed 4 bases from V and 3 bases from J, with 8 bases in between. CDR3 nucleotides: TGTGCCAGCAGCAAGACAGACTACGAGCAGTACTTC. Its translation: CASSKTDYEQYF.

The genes are TRBV13 and TRBJ2-6, with D unclear. The CDR3 runs 15 residues. The V end lost 1 base, the J end lost 4 bases, and 8 bases lay between the germline ends. CDR1 and CDR2 from the germline V gene are PRHDT and FYEKMQ (reference sequence). The CDR3 nucleotides read TGTGCCAGCAGCTTAGAGAGTTCCGGGGCCAACGTCCTGACTTTC. Amino acids: CASSLESSGANVLTF.

V is TRBV4-3 and J is TRBJ2-4, with a tentative D call TRBD2 (6 bases). The length of the CDR3 is 16 residues. Germline V lookup: CDR1 LGHNA, CDR2 YSLEER. V lost 0 bases to trimming and J lost 3 bases, with 12 bases between them. The CDR3 coding sequence is TGCGCCAGCAGCCAAGAGTTGGCGGGGAGCAAAAACATTCAGTACTTC. Translation gives CASSQELAGSKNIQYF.

The rearrangement links TRBV30 to TRBJ2-1; TRBD2 matches 9 bases. This CDR3 comprises 13 residues. Looked up from germline, CDR1 is GTSNPN and CDR2 is SVGIG (reference sequence). The junction had 3 bases not matched to a gene; V was cut back by 4 bases and J by 5 bases. The CDR3 nucleotides are TGTGCCTGGACTGTAGCGGGAGACAATGAGCAGTTCTTC. This codes for CAWTVAGDNEQFF.

The chain uses TRBV27 and TRBJ2-1; TRBD2 aligns across 11 bases. In germline, CDR1 is MNHEY, CDR2 SMNVEV (reference sequence). V was pared by 6 bases and J by 5 bases, with 12 bases of the junction left unmatched. The length of the CDR3 is 17 residues. The CDR3: CASRGKSGLAVDNEQFF. CDR3 sequence (DNA): TGTGCCAGCAGAGGAAAATCGGGACTAGCGGTTGACAATGAGCAGTTCTTC.

The J gene is TRBJ2-1, the V gene TRBV7-9; D is perhaps TRBD2 (5 bases). The V end was cut by 3 bases, the J end by 1 base, with 10 bases between. Looked up from germline, CDR1 is SEHNR and CDR2 is FQNEAQ (reference sequence). This CDR3 region has 15 residues. As DNA, the CDR3 is TGTGCCAGCAGCTTGGCCGGGGTTTCCTACAATGAGCAGTTCTTC. It is translated as CASSLAGVSYNEQFF.

In this sample, this clone turned up once. The chain uses TRBV5-6 and TRBJ1-2, with D possibly matching TRBD1 (5 bases). The CDR3 spans 16 residues. With 0 bases removed from V and 2 bases from J, the gap between germline ends came to 14 bases. Looked up from germline, CDR1 is SGHDT and CDR2 is YYEEEE. CDR3 amino acids: CASSLGFFAGNYGYTF. CDR3 DNA sequence: TGTGCCAGCAGCTTGGGATTTTTCGCAGGGAACTATGGCTACACCTTC.

J is TRBJ2-7 and V is TRBV28; a weak D match, TRBD1 (6 bases). The V and J ends lost 4 bases and 5 bases respectively, with 12 bases between them. Per germline, CDR1 MDHEN and CDR2 SYDVKM. There are 13 residues in the CDR3. In DNA form, the CDR3 reads TGTGCCAGCAGTTACACAGGGTTCGACGAGCAGTACTTC. Translation: CASSYTGFDEQYF.

The chain links TRBV4-3 to TRBJ2-1, with 9 positions matching TRBD2. In germline, CDR1 is LGHNA, CDR2 YSLEER. The CDR3 loop spans 16 amino acids. The ends lost 3 bases at V and 2 bases at J; junction bases unmatched: 5. The CDR3 is CASSHLAGHTYNEQFF. The CDR3 nucleotides read TGCGCCAGCAGCCACCTAGCGGGACACACCTACAATGAGCAGTTCTTC.